What follows is one T cell receptor (beta chain) and its context. Its target is not known. For bulk TCR libraries, previously described methods and listed TCR primers were used. A single record per CDR3 protein comes from TCRdb applying MiXCR to the PCR reads. The sample lists approximately 630,000 distinct CDR3 sequences, around 25% occurring once. This entry is derived from a study of molecular identifiers for immune sequencing clone quantification. General study findings and limits: A shared barcode on identical TCR molecules could lead to underestimated sizes for highly expanded clones.

Naive CD8 libraries came from approximately 20,000 to 980,000 sorted cells with 10%, 30% or 50% RNA. A CD8+CD4-CCR7+CD45RA+ phenotype served as the sorting definition for naive CD8 T cells. V was trimmed by 6 bases and J by 5 bases, leaving 16 bases between them. The CDR3 covers 15 residues. Sequenced sample: naive CD8+ T cells from blood, with Jurkat cell RNA spiked in. Subset: FACS-sorted CD8+CD4-CCR7+CD45RA+ naive T cells. The clonotype comes from a human donor in good health. Some libraries in this study had Jurkat cell RNA spiked in. The genes are TRBV12-3 or TRBV12-4 and TRBJ2-2; a weak D match, TRBD1 (6 bases). CDR3 nucleotides: TGTGCCAGCAGCCGTTCAGGGGAACAGACCGGGGAGCTGTTTTTT. It specifies CASSRSGEQTGELFF.